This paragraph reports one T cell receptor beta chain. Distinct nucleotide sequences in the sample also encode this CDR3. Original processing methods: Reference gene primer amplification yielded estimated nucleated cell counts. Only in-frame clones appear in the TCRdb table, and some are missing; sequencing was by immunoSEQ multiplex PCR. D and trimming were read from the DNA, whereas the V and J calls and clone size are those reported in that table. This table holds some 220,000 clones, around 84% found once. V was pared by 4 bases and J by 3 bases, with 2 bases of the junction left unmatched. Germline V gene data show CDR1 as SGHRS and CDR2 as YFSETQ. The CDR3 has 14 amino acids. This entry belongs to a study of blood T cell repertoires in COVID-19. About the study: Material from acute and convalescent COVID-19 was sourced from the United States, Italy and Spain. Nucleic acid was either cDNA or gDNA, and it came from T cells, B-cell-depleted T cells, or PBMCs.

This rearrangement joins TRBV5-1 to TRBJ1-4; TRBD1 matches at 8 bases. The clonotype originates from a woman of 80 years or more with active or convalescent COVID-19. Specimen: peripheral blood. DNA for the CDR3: TGCGCCAGCAGCCTACAGGGGGCTAATGAAAAACTGTTTTTT. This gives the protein CASSLQGANEKLFF.